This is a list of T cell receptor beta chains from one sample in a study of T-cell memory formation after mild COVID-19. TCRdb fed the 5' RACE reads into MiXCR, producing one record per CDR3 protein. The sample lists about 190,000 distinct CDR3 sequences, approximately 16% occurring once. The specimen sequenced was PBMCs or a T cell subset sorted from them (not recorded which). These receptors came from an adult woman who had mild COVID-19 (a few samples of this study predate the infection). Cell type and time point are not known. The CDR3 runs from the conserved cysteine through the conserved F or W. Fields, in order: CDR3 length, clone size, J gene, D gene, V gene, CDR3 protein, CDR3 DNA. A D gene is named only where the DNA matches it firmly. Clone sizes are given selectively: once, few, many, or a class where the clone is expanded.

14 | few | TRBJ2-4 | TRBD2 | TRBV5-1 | CASSFSGRTDIQYF | TGCGCCAGCAGCTTTAGCGGGAGGACCGACATTCAGTACTTC
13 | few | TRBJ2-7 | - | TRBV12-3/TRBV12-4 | CASSLSVLYEQYF | TGTGCCAGCAGCCTTAGCGTACTCTACGAGCAGTACTTC
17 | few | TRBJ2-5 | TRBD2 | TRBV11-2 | CASSSHTIAGGKETQYF | TGTGCCAGCAGCTCCCACACAATAGCGGGGGGTAAAGAGACCCAGTACTTC
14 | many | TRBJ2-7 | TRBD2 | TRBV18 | CASSRLAGNYEQYF | TGTGCCAGCTCACGACTAGCGGGGAACTACGAGCAGTACTTC
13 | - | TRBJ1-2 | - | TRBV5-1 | CASSLQDYYGYTF | TGCGCCAGCAGCCTACAGGACTACTATGGCTACACCTTC
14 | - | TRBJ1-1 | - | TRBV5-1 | CASSLNSLNTEAFF | TGCGCCAGCAGCTTGAACAGTCTAAACACTGAAGCTTTCTTT
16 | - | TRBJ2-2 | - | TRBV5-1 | CASSLGGSSNTGELFF | TGCGCCAGCAGCTTGGGCGGCTCATCGAACACCGGGGAGCTGTTTTTT
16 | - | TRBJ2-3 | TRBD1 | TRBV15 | CATSKGAALSTDTQYF | TGTGCCACCAGCAAGGGGGCCGCTCTGAGCACAGATACGCAGTATTTT
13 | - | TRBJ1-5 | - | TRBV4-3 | CASSQFAGQPQHF | TGCGCCAGCAGCCAATTTGCCGGTCAGCCCCAGCATTTT
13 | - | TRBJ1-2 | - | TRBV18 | CASSLQDRGGYTF | TGTGCCAGCTCACTACAGGACCGAGGGGGCTACACCTTC
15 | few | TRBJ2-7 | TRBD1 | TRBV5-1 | CASSPPGQGAGEQYF | TGCGCCAGCAGCCCCCCGGGACAGGGGGCTGGAGAGCAGTACTTC
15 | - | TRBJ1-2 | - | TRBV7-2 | CASSRGGFGNYGYTF | TGTGCCAGCAGCCGCGGAGGGTTCGGAAACTATGGCTACACCTTC